The entry that follows covers one TCR beta chain sequence. The antigen is not known. Data came from immunoSEQ multiplex PCR; TCRdb stores just in-frame clones and leaves some out. The sample contains about 95,000 clones, around 87% of which appear only once. CDR1 and CDR2 (germline): SGDLS, YYNGEE. CDR3 size: 13 residues. The V gene lost 0 bases and the J gene lost 6 bases, with 9 bases spanning the gap. Noted time point: pretreatment peripheral blood. Locally advanced or metastatic urothelial carcinoma affected the patients. This record comes from a study of PD-L1 blockade in urothelial cancer. About the study: The year 2014 saw patients start atezolizumab, 1,200 mg intravenously every 3 weeks. Previous chemotherapy exposure amounted to 0 to 3 regimens for patients. Overall study findings and caveats: Pretreatment blood TCR clonality under the median forecast improved survival.

The specimen comprised PBMCs, sampled around atezolizumab (anti-PD-L1) treatment. The V and J genes are TRBV9 and TRBJ1-1; D might be TRBD1 (5 bases). The clonotype comes from a man aged 60 to 75 with urothelial cancer. The chain's CDR3 is CASSVVGAPEAFF. The CDR3, as DNA: TGTGCCAGCAGCGTAGTAGGGGCGCCTGAAGCTTTCTTT.